This note documents a single T cell receptor beta chain sequence. What it binds is not known. PCR or immunohistochemistry showed mismatch repair deficiency in every enrolled patient. This record belongs to a study of PD-1 blockade in mismatch repair-deficient tumors. Across the study: All were previously treated, progressing patients with about 12 mismatch repair-deficient cancer types. Regarding the study as a whole: Tumor-resident clones, often undetectable pretreatment in blood, expanded then contracted after pembrolizumab.

Germline lookup yields CDR1 ENHRY and CDR2 SYGVKD. With 8 bases clipped from V and 6 bases from J, the junction kept 15 bases outside the gene matches. The CDR3 is 16 amino acids. Sequenced by immunoSEQ multiplex PCR; TCRdb stores in-frame clones only, minus some. This repertoire shows about 68,000 clones, roughly 80% found once; its top ten account for 4.5% to 6%. This TCR was recovered from an adult with mismatch repair-deficient cancer. This chain uses TRBV10-3 with TRBJ2-1; the match to TRBD2 covers 8 bases. This material consisted of peripheral blood, taken 2 weeks after starting pembrolizumab. CDR3 sequence (DNA): TGTGCCATCTCAGCGGGAGAGGTTAACCGGGGCAATGAGCAGTTCTTC. It codes for CAISAGEVNRGNEQFF.